One sample yielded the 26 T cell receptor beta chains listed below, sequenced in a study of cytotoxic CD8 clonotypes in ibrutinib-treated CLL. The assay was immunoSEQ multiplex PCR, and TCRdb's table has in-frame clones only and misses some. The sample contains under 200,000 clones, approximately 77% of which appear only once. Specimen: PBMCs, collected after 12 months of ibrutinib treatment. The receptors shown here come from a human donor with chronic lymphocytic leukemia.

The chain couples TRBV4-1 to TRBJ1-2; 9 nucleotides agree with TRBD1. The CDR3 is made up of 17 amino acids. J gave up 0 bases and V 2 bases, and 7 bases lay outside the gene matches. Germline CDR1 is MGHRA and CDR2 is YSYEKL. CDR3 in amino acids: CASSQSGQGRSNYGYTF. CDR3 coding DNA: TGCGCCAGCAGCCAATCCGGACAGGGGAGGTCTAACTATGGCTACACCTTC.

The CDR3 nucleotides are TGTGCCAGCAGTTACACCGGTTACGAGCAGTACTTC. Protein: CASSYTGYEQYF. The V and J genes are TRBV6-5 and TRBJ2-7; D unresolved. Germline-derived CDR1 and CDR2 are MNHEY and SVGAGI. V lost 2 bases, J lost 4 bases, and 6 bases lay in between. The CDR3 is 12 residues long.

The chain carries TRBV7-2 and TRBJ2-5; a weak D match, TRBD2 (5 bases). CDR3 length equals 13 residues. CDR1 and CDR2 from the germline V gene are SGHTA and FQGNSA. V lost 6 bases to trimming and J lost 1 base, with 9 bases between them. The CDR3 here is CASRIGLQETQYF. DNA for the CDR3: TGTGCCAGCAGAATAGGACTCCAAGAGACCCAGTACTTC.

V gene TRBV6-1 combines with J gene TRBJ2-7; 7 nucleotides line up with TRBD1. The CDR3 is 15 amino acids. From germline, CDR1 is MNHNS and CDR2 SASEGT. V dropped 6 bases and J dropped 0; count of bases not matched to a gene: 8. In DNA form, the CDR3 reads TGTGCCAGCAGCCGGGACAGCGGTACCTCCTACGAGCAGTACTTC. This gives the protein CASSRDSGTSYEQYF.

The V call is TRBV7-8, the J call TRBJ2-2; 14 bases fit TRBD2. This CDR3 is built from 16 residues. The germline V gene encodes CDR1 SGHVS and CDR2 FQNEAQ. The trim removed 5 bases at V and 5 bases at J, leaving 4 bases unmatched. This CDR3 is CASSPRTSGGTGELFF. In DNA form, the CDR3 reads TGTGCCAGCAGCCCCCGGACTAGCGGGGGGACCGGGGAGCTGTTTTTT.

The gene calls are TRBV7-6 and TRBJ1-1; D is undetermined. The V gene's germline CDR1 is SGHVS and CDR2 FNYEAQ. CDR3 length: 16 residues. The V and J ends lost 5 bases and 1 base respectively, with 17 bases between them. The CDR3 DNA reads as TGTGCCAGCAGCACCTCAAAGGGATCGGGGAACACTGAAGCTTTCTTT. It encodes CASSTSKGSGNTEAFF.

The chain couples TRBV6-1 to TRBJ2-7; 7 bases map to TRBD2. The J segment lost 1 base and the V segment lost 5 bases, leaving 2 bases of the junction unmatched. The CDR3 extends over 13 amino acids. In germline, CDR1 is MNHNS, CDR2 SASEGT. This CDR3 is CASSSAGSYEQYF. The CDR3 nucleotides read TGTGCCAGCAGTTCAGCGGGGTCCTACGAGCAGTACTTC.

The chain recombines TRBV6-6 with TRBJ2-7; TRBD1 aligns across 7 bases. Per germline, CDR1 MNHNY and CDR2 SVGAGI (reference sequence). Trimming cost V 4 bases and J 0 bases; bases outside gene matches: 3. The CDR3 length is 14 residues. The CDR3 reads CASSSWTGSYEQYF. CDR3 DNA sequence: TGTGCCAGCAGTTCTTGGACAGGCTCCTACGAGCAGTACTTC.

The chain combines TRBV7-2 with TRBJ1-2; D is perhaps TRBD1 (5 bases). Germline V gene sequence: CDR1 SGHTA, CDR2 FQGNSA. Trimming took 2 bases from V and 7 from J, leaving 17 bases between them. The length of the CDR3 is 15 residues. CDR3 nucleotides: TGTGCCAGCAGCTTAAATTGGGGGGTAGGAGGTGGCTACACCTTC. Encoded protein: CASSLNWGVGGGYTF.

The rearrangement links TRBV7-2 to TRBJ2-7; tentatively, D is TRBD2 (6 bases). Trimming pared 4 bases from V and 4 bases from J, leaving 17 bases between. The CDR3 is 15 residues long. Germline V gene lookup returns CDR1 SGHTA and CDR2 FQGNSA. CDR3: CASSSTGLKPYEQYF. Here the CDR3 DNA reads TGTGCCAGCAGCTCAACGGGACTCAAACCGTACGAGCAGTACTTC.

The J gene is TRBJ2-7, the V gene TRBV5-6, with D tentatively TRBD1 (7 bases). The CDR3 loop spans 15 amino acids. V was cut by 1 base and J by 3 bases, with 14 bases left in between. Germline V gene data show CDR1 as SGHDT and CDR2 as YYEEEE. The CDR3 here is CASSLRRGLFYEQYF. In DNA form, the CDR3 reads TGTGCCAGCAGCTTGCGGAGGGGGCTCTTCTACGAGCAGTACTTC.

This clone occurred once. V gene TRBV27 combines with J gene TRBJ1-5, with D tentatively TRBD1 (6 bases). The V end lost 5 bases, the J end lost 3 bases, and 8 bases lay between the germline ends. The CDR3 sequence is 13 residues long. CDR1 and CDR2 from the germline V gene are MNHEY and SMNVEV (reference sequence). CDR3 DNA: TGTGCCAGCAGTAGGACAGACAATCAGCCCCAGCATTTT. Encoded protein: CASSRTDNQPQHF.

The V call is TRBV18, the J call TRBJ1-1; tentatively, D is TRBD1 (5 bases). The germline V gene encodes CDR1 KGHSH and CDR2 LQKENI. This CDR3 spans 14 amino acids. V was cut by 3 bases and J by 8 bases, with 16 bases left in between. The CDR3 bases are TGTGCCAGCTCACCCGACCGGGTGGGGGGGGAAGCTTTCTTT. This sequence encodes CASSPDRVGGEAFF.

The V call is TRBV6-5, the J call TRBJ2-2; D might be TRBD2 (6 bases). This CDR3 comprises 15 residues. The V end was cut by 2 bases, the J end by 5 bases, with 12 bases between. Per the germline V gene, CDR1 is MNHEY and CDR2 is SVGAGI. CDR3: CASSYGLAWTGELFF. The DNA of the CDR3 is TGTGCCAGCAGTTACGGGCTAGCGTGGACCGGGGAGCTGTTTTTT.

The V gene is TRBV27, the J gene TRBJ2-7; D is possibly TRBD1 or TRBD2 (5 bases each). V was pared by 6 bases and J by 0 bases, with 18 bases between. CDR1 is MNHEY, CDR2 SMNVEV, per germline (reference sequence). The CDR3 runs to 16 residues. CDR3 residues: CASRAWDASSSYEQYF. Written as DNA, the CDR3 is TGTGCCAGCAGAGCATGGGACGCTTCGAGCTCCTACGAGCAGTACTTC.

The chain links TRBV19 to TRBJ1-5, with no clear D. Trimming took off 10 bases at V and 6 bases at J, with 22 bases between the two ends. The CDR3 contains 15 residues. Germline V gives CDR1 LNHDA, CDR2 SQIVND (reference sequence). The CDR3: CATQLGAWGFQPQHF. The CDR3 DNA is TGTGCCACCCAATTAGGCGCGTGGGGTTTTCAGCCCCAGCATTTT.

The genes are TRBV11-1 and TRBJ2-7; either TRBD1 or TRBD2 may supply D (5 bases each). The germline V gene encodes CDR1 SGHAT and CDR2 FQDESV (reference sequence). V dropped 1 base and J dropped 1 base, with 17 bases sitting between them. This CDR3 has 17 amino acids. The CDR3 spells CASSLGGWGSSSYEQYF. The CDR3 DNA follows: TGTGCCAGCAGCTTAGGGGGATGGGGGAGCAGTTCCTACGAGCAGTACTTC.

The chain recombines TRBV28 with TRBJ1-4; no clear D gene. Trimming cost V 11 bases and J 5 bases, with 18 bases left between them. Germline V gene lookup returns CDR1 MDHEN and CDR2 SYDVKM. The CDR3 extends over 14 amino acids. CDR3 sequence: CAARSGVKNEKLFF. DNA for the CDR3: TGTGCCGCCCGTTCGGGAGTTAAAAATGAAAAACTGTTTTTT.

This clone has a single count. The chain couples TRBV19 to TRBJ1-2, with D possibly being TRBD1 (5 bases). Germline V lookup: CDR1 LNHDA, CDR2 SQIVND (reference sequence). The CDR3 runs 15 residues. V lost 3 bases and J 2 bases, leaving 13 bases between the germline ends. The CDR3 sequence: CASSMWGTPNYGYTF. CDR3 coding DNA: TGTGCCAGTAGTATGTGGGGGACCCCCAACTATGGCTACACCTTC.

The rearrangement uses TRBV15 and TRBJ2-1, with TRBD2 identical over 12 bases. The V gene's germline CDR1 is LNHNV and CDR2 YYDKDF (reference sequence). CDR3 length: 14 residues. With 9 bases clipped from V and 6 bases from J, the junction kept 6 bases outside the gene matches. Here the CDR3 reads CATKLAGGRNEQFF. The CDR3 DNA sequence: TGTGCCACAAAGCTAGCGGGGGGGCGCAATGAGCAGTTCTTC.

The V and J genes are TRBV7-9 and TRBJ1-2; 8 bases agree with TRBD1. CDR1 is SEHNR, CDR2 FQNEAQ, per germline (reference sequence). The CDR3 consists of 16 residues. Germline trimming cut 2 bases from V and 2 bases from J; bases unmatched to any gene: 7. CDR3 amino acids: CASSLTTGVRNYGYTF. The CDR3, as DNA: TGTGCCAGCAGCTTAACGACAGGGGTTCGGAACTATGGCTACACCTTC.

This clone has only a few counts. The chain has TRBV7-2 and TRBJ2-7; D may be TRBD1 (6 bases). Trimming took off 8 bases at V and 6 bases at J, with 23 bases between the two ends. Germline CDR1 is SGHTA and CDR2 is FQGNSA. The CDR3 covers 15 residues. This chain's CDR3 is CASVPRGLKVGEQYF. The CDR3 coding sequence is TGTGCCAGCGTACCCAGGGGCCTAAAAGTCGGCGAGCAGTACTTC.

The gene calls are TRBV5-1 and TRBJ1-1, with a possible D match to TRBD1 (5 bases). Trimming stripped 0 bases from V and 3 bases from J, with 18 bases between. The CDR3 runs to 17 residues. Germline V gene data show CDR1 as SGHRS and CDR2 as YFSETQ. CDR3 amino acids: CASSLVLWGLEDTEAFF. The DNA for the CDR3 is TGCGCCAGCAGCTTGGTTCTTTGGGGGTTGGAAGACACTGAAGCTTTCTTT.

The chain uses TRBV4-2 and TRBJ2-7; 12 bases are a match to TRBD2. Germline V lookup: CDR1 LGHNA, CDR2 YNFKEQ. Trimming removed 1 base from V and 6 bases from J; junction bases left unmatched: 13. The CDR3 is 18 residues long. For the CDR3, the DNA is TGTGCCAGCAGCCAAGCGAGGGCCCTAGCGGGAGGGGGGGGCGAGCAGTACTTC. Its protein product is CASSQARALAGGGGEQYF.

The chain combines TRBV5-1 with TRBJ1-1; D remains ambiguous. V dropped 0 bases and J dropped 1 base, with 7 bases sitting between them. The CDR3 sequence is 14 residues long. In germline, CDR1 is SGHRS, CDR2 YFSETQ. In nucleotides, the CDR3 is TGCGCCAGCAGCTTGGGCACGAAGAACACTGAAGCTTTCTTT. Amino acids: CASSLGTKNTEAFF.

The chain links TRBV30 to TRBJ2-3; D uncertain. The CDR3 is 11 amino acids. The germline CDR1 and CDR2 sequences are GTSNPN and SVGIG (reference sequence). The V and J ends lost 0 bases and 5 bases respectively, with 3 bases between them. Here the CDR3 reads CAWSVGDTQYF. The CDR3 nucleotides are TGTGCCTGGAGTGTGGGAGATACGCAGTATTTT.